This T cell receptor (beta chain) was observed in a study of Ad26.COV2.S vaccination and SARS-CoV-2 variants. Study-wide points: Analyses that measured TCR breadth and depth may have underestimated total T cell responses.

The ends were cut back, 4 bases at V and 0 bases at J, with 9 bases in the middle. The CDR3 covers 15 residues. CDR1 is MDHEN and CDR2 is SYDVKM in the germline V gene. The sample's treatment: some 19 received Ad26.COV2.S at low or high dose, single or two shots; 5 received placebo; per-sample allocation not given. It was on day 63 after the first vaccine or placebo injection that samples were taken. It was an adult aged 18-55 years in Boston who was the donor. Clones were sequenced by immunoSEQ multiplex PCR, and TCRdb holds only the in-frame ones, with some missing. The data show approximately 450,000 clones, 90% seen once. Note on this clone: What it binds is unknown.

The sequence was obtained from a person aged 18-60 years who received the Ad26.COV2.S COVID-19 vaccine or a placebo. The chain employs TRBV28 and TRBJ2-2, with unresolved D. The sequencing used peripheral blood, collected in a trial of Ad26.COV2.S vaccine versus placebo. In nucleotides, the CDR3 is TGTGCCAGCAGTTCAGGCGGCGCGAACACCGGGGAGCTGTTTTTT. It specifies CASSSGGANTGELFF.